The 20 T cell receptor beta chains below come from one sample, sequenced in a study of blood T cell repertoires in COVID-19. TCRdb's copy holds only in-frame clones and misses some; the assay was immunoSEQ multiplex PCR. The profile shows about 180,000 clones, roughly nine tenths of them singletons. The specimen was peripheral blood. All receptors derive from a man younger than 35 who had recovered from COVID-19.

CDR3 nucleotide sequence: TGTGCCAGCAGTTACTCGATATGGGACAGGGGTTTCTTT. This sequence encodes CASSYSIWDRGFF. The chain recombines TRBV6-5 with TRBJ1-1; 10 nucleotides match TRBD1. V trimming: 0 bases; J trimming: 13 bases; junction bases outside the gene matches: 5. Germline V gives CDR1 MNHEY, CDR2 SVGAGI. The CDR3 runs 13 residues.

The V gene is TRBV6-5, the J gene TRBJ2-5, with D maybe TRBD1 (5 bases). The length of the CDR3 is 15 residues. V was trimmed by 6 bases and J by 2 bases, leaving 16 bases between them. Germline V gene sequence: CDR1 MNHEY, CDR2 SVGAGI. CDR3 nucleotides: TGTGCCAGCAGCCTCTCCCTGGACAATCAAGAGACCCAGTACTTC. Encoded protein: CASSLSLDNQETQYF.

The chain has TRBV27 and TRBJ2-7; D gene unclear. This CDR3 spans 14 amino acids. The V gene's germline CDR1 is MNHEY and CDR2 SMNVEV (reference sequence). V shed 4 bases and J shed 3 bases, with 13 bases lying between them. Here the CDR3 DNA reads TGTGCCAGCAGTTCCCTAGTGACGAGCTACGAGCAGTACTTC. Protein product: CASSSLVTSYEQYF.

As to this clone: The sample contains more than one DNA sequence encoding this CDR3. The V gene is TRBV9, the J gene TRBJ1-1, with unresolved D. CDR1 is SGDLS, CDR2 YYNGEE, per germline. V was shortened by 7 bases and J by 5 bases, with 15 bases between the two germline ends. The CDR3 contains 13 residues. CDR3 sequence: CASSVGSGTEAFF. The CDR3 DNA is TGTGCCAGCTCCGTTGGGTCGGGTACTGAAGCTTTCTTT.

This chain connects TRBV11-2 to TRBJ1-3; 9 bases align to TRBD1. Germline CDR1 reads SGHAT; CDR2 reads FQNNGV. CDR3 length equals 15 residues. V gave up 2 bases and J gave up 5 bases; unmatched junction bases: 4. The CDR3 here is CASSLNRGRRNTIYF. The CDR3 DNA reads TGTGCCAGCAGCTTAAACAGGGGGCGACGAAACACCATATATTTT.

The chain uses TRBV5-1 and TRBJ2-7; D is undetermined. In germline, CDR1 is SGHRS, CDR2 YFSETQ. V lost 0 bases to trimming and J lost 2 bases, with 12 bases between them. This CDR3 has 15 amino acids. The CDR3 DNA sequence: TGCGCCAGCAGCTTGGACGGCGGTTCAGCCTACGAGCAGTACTTC. This encodes CASSLDGGSAYEQYF. The variable domain in full, completed from reference TRBV5-1 and TRBJ2-7, reads KAGVTQTPRYLIKTRGQQVTLSCSPISGHRSVSWYQQTPGQGLQFLFEYFSETQRNKGNFPGRFSGRQFSNSRSEMNVSTLELGDSALYLCASSLDGGSAYEQYFGPGTRLTVT.

The CDR3 loop is CASRWTSGSNEQFF. DNA of the CDR3: TGTGCCAGTAGATGGACTAGCGGGAGTAATGAGCAGTTCTTC. The rearrangement joins TRBV19 to TRBJ2-1; TRBD2 matches at 13 bases. Germline CDR1 and CDR2: LNHDA and SQIVND (reference sequence). V lost 6 bases to trimming and J lost 7 bases; unmatched junction nucleotides: 3. The CDR3 is made up of 14 amino acids.

The chain couples TRBV10-3 to TRBJ1-6; TRBD1 is a possible D gene (6 bases). The CDR3 runs to 15 residues. Germline CDR1 ENHRY, CDR2 SYGVKD. Trimming shortened V by 5 bases and J by 7 bases, and 15 bases separated the two germline ends. The CDR3 loop reads CAISPTTDSNSPLHF. The CDR3 region has the DNA TGTGCCATCAGTCCTACAACGGACAGCAATTCACCCCTCCACTTT.

This clone appeared a single time. The rearrangement links TRBV6-2 or TRBV6-3 to TRBJ2-7; 12 bases match TRBD1. This CDR3 is 15 amino acids long. The V gene's germline CDR1 is MNHEY and CDR2 SVGEGT. V was clipped by 0 bases and J by 6 bases; unmatched bases: 3. The CDR3 region is CASSYSGTGGGEQYF. DNA of the CDR3: TGTGCCAGCAGTTACTCGGGGACAGGGGGCGGCGAGCAGTACTTC.

The gene calls are TRBV11-2 and TRBJ1-2, with D perhaps matching TRBD1 (6 bases). The V end lost 4 bases, the J end lost 0 bases, and 15 bases lay between the germline ends. The CDR3 is made up of 16 amino acids. Germline CDR1 SGHAT, CDR2 FQNNGV. CDR3 sequence reads: CASSSPRGAPNYGYTF. The CDR3 bases are TGTGCCAGCAGCTCGCCGCGGGGGGCGCCTAACTATGGCTACACCTTC.

Comments on this clone: The sample has other DNA sequences that encode this CDR3 too. The J gene is TRBJ1-5, the V gene TRBV6-2 or TRBV6-3; no clear D gene. V was clipped by 1 base and J by 6 bases, with 4 bases between them. The CDR3 runs 12 residues. Germline-derived CDR1 and CDR2 are MNHEY and SVGEGT. The DNA for the CDR3 is TGTGCCAGCAGTTACTACGGTCAGCCCCAGCATTTT. The encoded protein is CASSYYGQPQHF.

The CDR3 DNA reads TGTGCCAGCAGCTTAGGAAGAAGGACTAGCGGGAGTGAGACCCAGTACTTC. This translates into CASSLGRRTSGSETQYF. This sequence joins TRBV5-4 and TRBJ2-5; 13 bases align to TRBD2. The V segment lost 2 bases and the J segment 5 bases; nucleotides outside the gene matches: 9. Germline V gene lookup returns CDR1 SGHNT and CDR2 YYREEE (reference sequence). The CDR3 is 17 amino acids. Full variable domain (outside the CDR3, taken from reference TRBV5-4 and TRBJ2-5): ETGVTQSPTHLIKTRGQQVTLRCSSQSGHNTVSWYQQALGQGPQFIFQYYREEENGRGNFPPRFSGLQFPNYSSELNVNALELDDSALYLCASSLGRRTSGSETQYFGPGTRLLVL.

This rearrangement joins TRBV28 to TRBJ2-4; TRBD1 agrees at 7 bases. The germline V gene encodes CDR1 MDHEN and CDR2 SYDVKM. The CDR3 sequence is 14 residues long. Trimming cost V 3 bases and J 7 bases; bases outside gene matches: 6. CDR3: CASSFYRGVNIQYF. In DNA form, the CDR3 reads TGTGCCAGCAGTTTTTACAGGGGAGTGAACATTCAGTACTTC.

The chain employs TRBV11-2 and TRBJ2-4; 12 bases are a match to TRBD2. Germline CDR1 and CDR2: SGHAT and FQNNGV. Trimming took 2 bases from V and 0 from J; bases not matched to a gene: 5. This CDR3 has 18 residues. The CDR3 here is CASSLFLAGGLAKNIQYF. The CDR3 coding sequence is TGTGCCAGCAGCTTATTCCTAGCGGGAGGGCTAGCCAAAAACATTCAGTACTTC.

The gene calls are TRBV12-3 or TRBV12-4 and TRBJ1-6; D is undetermined. The V end was cut by 5 bases, the J end by 11 bases, with 10 bases between. CDR3 length: 12 amino acids. CDR3 sequence: CASSVGSTPLHF. DNA for the CDR3: TGTGCCAGCAGTGTCGGTTCCACACCCCTCCACTTT.

This chain joins TRBV29-1 and TRBJ2-3; no definite D call. V gave up 4 bases and J gave up 1 base, with 15 bases separating them. The CDR3 is 15 residues long. In germline, CDR1 is SQVTM, CDR2 ANQGSEA. The CDR3 region has the DNA TGCAGCGTTGTCTTTGCGGTTTCTGGCACAGATACGCAGTATTTT. Amino acid sequence: CSVVFAVSGTDTQYF.

The V gene is TRBV4-2, the J gene TRBJ1-1, with D perhaps matching TRBD1 (5 bases). V gave up 4 bases and J gave up 6 bases, with 12 bases separating them. Germline loops: CDR1 LGHNA, CDR2 YNFKEQ. There are 13 residues in the CDR3. In DNA, the CDR3 is TGTGCCAGCAGCCCAGGCGGGGGATCTGAAGCTTTCTTT. It translates to CASSPGGGSEAFF.

The chain uses TRBV11-3 and TRBJ2-2, with D hard to call. The CDR3 covers 13 residues. Per germline, CDR1 SGHNT and CDR2 YENEEA. V lost 5 bases, J lost 2 bases, and 6 bases lay in between. Here the CDR3 DNA reads TGTGCCAGCAGCCCAGATAACACCGGGGAGCTGTTTTTT. It codes for CASSPDNTGELFF.

The chain combines TRBV6-1 with TRBJ2-7; weak D call: TRBD1 (5 bases). Trimming pared 0 bases from V and 4 bases from J, leaving 13 bases between. Germline assignment: CDR1 MNHNS and CDR2 SASEGT. This CDR3 is built from 15 residues. CDR3: CASSEAWQGTYEQYF. The DNA of the CDR3 is TGTGCCAGCAGTGAAGCCTGGCAGGGAACGTACGAGCAGTACTTC.

The chain joins TRBV9 to TRBJ1-2, with TRBD1 identical over 7 bases. This CDR3 is 13 amino acids long. CDR1 and CDR2 from the germline V gene are SGDLS and YYNGEE. Trimming at V came to 6 bases and at J to 5 bases, leaving 7 bases not matched to a gene. This CDR3 reads CASTPGGQYGYTF. In DNA, the CDR3 is TGTGCCAGCACTCCAGGGGGGCAATATGGCTACACCTTC.